The rows below give T cell receptor beta chains drawn from one sample of a study of cytomegalovirus exposure and HLA in healthy donors. TCRdb's copy holds only in-frame clones and misses some; the assay was immunoSEQ multiplex PCR. Of 150,000 to 200,000 clones in the sample, nearly 80% were seen once. The material sequenced was PBMCs. The receptors originated from a woman between 40 and 50 years old in good health and CMV-seronegative. Each CDR3 is given with its conserved first and last residue. D genes are given only for firm matches. Some rows mark clone size as missing; the rest say once, few, many or name a class of expanded clone.

>TRBD2|TRBV4-1|.|TRBJ2-3|16
CASSQDTGGFADTQYF
TGCGCCAGCAGCCAAGATACGGGAGGGTTCGCAGATACGCAGTATTTT
>TRBD1|TRBV15|once|TRBJ2-7|15
CATSRGRGQVDEQYF
TGTGCCACCAGCAGAGGGAGGGGACAGGTGGACGAGCAGTACTTC
>.|TRBV7-9|.|TRBJ2-7|17
CASSLPLSGGSSCEQYF
TGTGCCAGCAGCTTGCCCTTAAGTGGAGGAAGCTCCTGCGAGCAGTACTTC
>.|TRBV7-2|.|TRBJ2-5|12
CASKARQETQYF
TGTGCCAGCAAGGCTAGGCAAGAGACCCAGTACTTC
>.|TRBV28|.|TRBJ1-6|14
CASSLAQERPPLHF
TGTGCCAGCAGTTTGGCCCAGGAACGGCCACCCCTCCACTTT
>.|TRBV5-6|few|TRBJ1-2|13
CASSQDSPSGYTF
TGTGCCAGCAGCCAGGACAGCCCTAGTGGCTACACCTTC
>.|TRBV19|.|TRBJ2-1|12
CASSIDLSEQFF
TGTGCCAGTAGTATAGATCTCAGTGAGCAGTTCTTC
>TRBD1|TRBV19|.|TRBJ2-6|18
CASSIQGQGNTGANVLTF
TGTGCCAGTAGTATCCAGGGACAGGGAAATACTGGGGCCAACGTCCTGACTTTC
>.|TRBV27|.|TRBJ1-2|16
CASSPLLGQVGYGYTF
TGTGCCAGCAGCCCTCTTCTCGGACAAGTGGGCTATGGCTACACCTTC
>TRBD1|TRBV7-2|once|TRBJ2-7|16
CASSPYGQGGVYEQYF
TGTGCCAGCAGTCCCTATGGACAGGGTGGAGTCTACGAGCAGTACTTC
>.|TRBV2|.|TRBJ2-5|14
CASAVPSWKETQYF
TGTGCCAGCGCAGTGCCTAGCTGGAAAGAGACCCAGTACTTC
>TRBD1|TRBV4-3|.|TRBJ1-4|16
CASSLTGGSLGEKLFF
TGCGCCAGCAGCCTCACAGGGGGGTCTCTTGGTGAAAAACTGTTTTTT
>TRBD1|TRBV6-5|few|TRBJ1-4|13
CASSYRTGEKLFF
TGTGCCAGCAGTTACCGGACAGGGGAAAAACTGTTTTTT
>.|TRBV7-9|.|TRBJ2-1|13
CASSLDGGSEQFF
TGTGCCAGCAGCTTAGACGGGGGAAGTGAGCAGTTCTTC
>.|TRBV7-9|.|TRBJ2-7|13
CASSAGLIYEQYF
TGTGCCAGCAGCGCAGGCCTGATCTACGAGCAGTACTTC
>TRBD2|TRBV6-6|.|TRBJ2-7|16
CASTLQLAGLSYEQYF
TGTGCCAGCACTCTTCAACTAGCGGGATTGTCCTACGAGCAGTACTTC
>TRBD2|TRBV19|.|TRBJ2-7|17
CASSFGYSGGSSYEQYF
TGTGCCAGTAGTTTCGGGTACAGCGGGGGTAGCTCCTACGAGCAGTACTTC
>.|TRBV7-3|.|TRBJ2-4|13
CASSLTGTNIQYF
TGTGCCAGCAGCTTAACCGGGACTAACATTCAGTACTTC
>.|TRBV28|once|TRBJ2-6|15
CASVSGVPGANVLTF
TGTGCCAGCGTTTCGGGGGTTCCTGGGGCCAACGTCCTGACTTTC
>.|TRBV4-3|.|TRBJ1-6|15
CASSQDEGDNSPLHF
TGCGCCAGCAGCCAAGATGAAGGGGATAATTCACCCCTCCACTTT
>.|TRBV5-5|once|TRBJ1-5|13
CASSLGFSQPQHF
TGTGCCAGCAGCCTGGGATTTAGTCAGCCCCAGCATTTT
>.|TRBV28|.|TRBJ1-4|16
CASSSFEGGTSGKLFF
TGTGCCAGCAGTTCGTTTGAGGGGGGGACTTCGGGAAAACTGTTTTTT
>.|TRBV7-3|few|TRBJ1-1|13
CASSLYSPPEAFF
TGTGCCAGCAGCTTATACTCTCCGCCTGAAGCTTTCTTT
>TRBD1|TRBV7-8|.|TRBJ2-7|15
CASSLYRGEESEQYF
TGTGCCAGCAGCTTATACAGGGGAGAGGAGTCCGAGCAGTACTTC
>TRBD2|TRBV14|.|TRBJ2-3|16
CASSHVGTSGGISQYF
TGTGCCAGCAGCCACGTCGGGACTAGCGGGGGTATATCGCAGTATTTT
>TRBD1|TRBV19|.|TRBJ2-3|15
CASSIPGTDTDTQYF
TGTGCCAGTAGTATCCCCGGGACAGACACAGATACGCAGTATTTT
>.|TRBV28|.|TRBJ2-4|15
CASSLGGMAKNSQYF
TGTGCCAGCAGTTTGGGGGGTATGGCCAAAAACAGTCAGTACTTC
>TRBD1|TRBV7-7|.|TRBJ2-5|13
CASSPDRRETQYF
TGTGCTAGCAGCCCGGACAGGAGAGAGACCCAGTACTTC
>.|TRBV19|.|TRBJ2-7|14
CASSTRTLSYEQYF
TGTGCCAGTAGTACCCGTACCCTATCCTACGAGCAGTACTTC
>.|TRBV9|.|TRBJ2-5|13
CASSVVQGETQYF
TGTGCCAGCAGCGTAGTGCAGGGGGAGACCCAGTACTTC
>TRBD1|TRBV15|.|TRBJ1-6|16
CATSRDLRDRDSPLHF
TGTGCCACCAGCAGAGATCTGCGGGACAGGGATTCACCCCTCCACTTT
>.|TRBV4-3|.|TRBJ2-7|13
CASSPSAVSEQYF
TGCGCCAGCAGCCCTAGTGCAGTCAGCGAGCAGTACTTC
>.|TRBV14|.|TRBJ2-3|16
CASSQDDVDWADTRYF
TGTGCCAGCAGCCAAGATGACGTTGATTGGGCAGATACGCGGTATTTT
>.|TRBV5-8|.|TRBJ2-7|16
CASSLAGWTVGYEQCF
TGTGCCAGCAGCTTGGCCGGATGGACAGTAGGCTACGAGCAGTGCTTC
>.|TRBV28|.|TRBJ2-1|11
CASSYRYEQFF
TGTGCCAGCAGTTATCGGTATGAGCAGTTCTTC
>.|TRBV1|.|TRBJ1-1|16
CTSSQLRDSGNTEAFF
TGCACCAGCAGCCAGTTGAGAGACAGTGGGAACACTGAAGCTTTCTTT
>.|TRBV7-2|.|TRBJ1-1|14
CASSLAGRDTEAFF
TGTGCCAGCAGCTTAGCAGGGAGGGACACTGAAGCTTTCTTT
>TRBD2|TRBV6-6|.|TRBJ2-2|16
CASSYSKREHAGELFF
TGTGCCAGCAGTTACTCGAAGCGGGAGCATGCCGGGGAGCTGTTTTTT
>TRBD1|TRBV7-9|.|TRBJ1-2|15
CASTLGRDRGGGYTF
TGTGCCAGCACTTTAGGCCGGGACAGGGGAGGTGGCTACACCTTC
>TRBD1|TRBV10-1|.|TRBJ1-2|13
CASSEGRGSPATF
TGCGCCAGCAGTGAAGGCAGGGGGTCCCCCGCCACCTTC
>TRBD1|TRBV28|once|TRBJ1-2|14
CASSLQGANYGYTF
TGTGCTAGCAGTTTACAGGGGGCTAACTATGGCTACACCTTC
>.|TRBV28|.|TRBJ2-3|15
CASSFRGGGTDTQYF
TGTGCCAGCAGTTTTAGAGGGGGAGGGACAGATACGCAGTATTTT
>TRBD1|TRBV28|.|TRBJ1-2|12
CASSTGVYGYTF
TGTGCCAGCAGCACAGGGGTCTATGGCTACACCTTC
>.|TRBV21-1|.|TRBJ2-6|16
CASSKGSLSGANVLTF
TGTGCCAGCAGCAAAGGGAGTCTCTCTGGGGCCAACGTCCTGACTTTC
>.|TRBV7-2|.|TRBJ2-5|15
CASSLVVGYQETQYF
TGTGCCAGCAGCTTAGTCGTGGGCTACCAAGAGACCCAGTACTTC
>.|TRBV18|few|TRBJ2-1|19
CASEPDFGGASGSYNEQFF
TGTGCCAGCGAACCCGATTTTGGGGGGGCCAGCGGCTCCTACAATGAGCAGTTCTTC
>TRBD1|TRBV4-2|.|TRBJ1-2|14
CASSQADRDHGYTF
TGTGCCAGCAGCCAAGCGGACAGGGACCATGGCTACACCTTC
>TRBD1|TRBV30|.|TRBJ2-1|13
CAWAGQGAGEQFF
TGTGCCTGGGCAGGACAGGGGGCCGGTGAGCAGTTCTTC
>TRBD1|TRBV19|once|TRBJ1-5|15
CASTEGTGGNQPQHF
TGTGCCAGTACCGAGGGGACAGGAGGAAATCAGCCCCAGCATTTT
>.|TRBV11-2|few|TRBJ2-2|15
CASSFEGVGTGELFF
TGTGCCAGCAGCTTTGAGGGTGTTGGCACCGGGGAGCTGTTTTTT
>TRBD2|TRBV19|once|TRBJ2-2|14
CAGRTSGSIGELFF
TGTGCCGGCCGGACTAGCGGGAGTATCGGGGAGCTGTTTTTT
>TRBD2|TRBV7-8|.|TRBJ2-3|14
CASSRAGTTDTQYF
TGTGCCAGCAGCCGAGCGGGGACTACAGATACGCAGTATTTT
>.|TRBV7-9|.|TRBJ1-5|12
CSSRNRDQPQHF
TGTTCCAGCAGAAACAGGGATCAGCCCCAGCATTTT
>.|TRBV27|.|TRBJ1-5|15
CASSLRTGRDQPQHF
TGTGCCAGCAGTCTTCGGACGGGGAGGGATCAGCCCCAGCATTTT
>TRBD2|TRBV5-1|once|TRBJ2-1|14
CVSSFRGGDNEQFF
TGCGTCAGCAGCTTCCGGGGAGGGGACAATGAGCAGTTCTTC
>TRBD1|TRBV5-4|few|TRBJ1-6|15
CASSLNRGTGSPLHF
TGTGCCAGCAGCTTAAACAGGGGGACGGGTTCACCCCTCCACTTT
>TRBD2|TRBV11-3|.|TRBJ2-7|16
CASSQRLAGGSYEQYF
TGTGCCAGCAGCCAAAGACTAGCGGGGGGTTCCTACGAGCAGTACTTC